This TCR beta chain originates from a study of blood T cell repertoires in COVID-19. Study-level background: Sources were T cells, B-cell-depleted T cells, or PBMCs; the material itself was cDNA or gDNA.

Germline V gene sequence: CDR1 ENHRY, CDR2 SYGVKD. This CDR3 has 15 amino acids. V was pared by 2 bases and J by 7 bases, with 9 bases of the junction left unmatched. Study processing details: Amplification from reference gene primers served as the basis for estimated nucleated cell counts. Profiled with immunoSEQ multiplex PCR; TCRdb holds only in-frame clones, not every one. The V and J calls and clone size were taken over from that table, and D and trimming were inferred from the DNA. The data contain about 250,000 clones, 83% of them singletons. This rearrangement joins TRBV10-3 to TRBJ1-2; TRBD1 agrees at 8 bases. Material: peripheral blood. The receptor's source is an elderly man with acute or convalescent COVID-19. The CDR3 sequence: CAISEGAGGVIGYTF. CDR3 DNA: TGTGCCATCAGTGAGGGAGCAGGGGGCGTGATTGGCTACACCTTC.